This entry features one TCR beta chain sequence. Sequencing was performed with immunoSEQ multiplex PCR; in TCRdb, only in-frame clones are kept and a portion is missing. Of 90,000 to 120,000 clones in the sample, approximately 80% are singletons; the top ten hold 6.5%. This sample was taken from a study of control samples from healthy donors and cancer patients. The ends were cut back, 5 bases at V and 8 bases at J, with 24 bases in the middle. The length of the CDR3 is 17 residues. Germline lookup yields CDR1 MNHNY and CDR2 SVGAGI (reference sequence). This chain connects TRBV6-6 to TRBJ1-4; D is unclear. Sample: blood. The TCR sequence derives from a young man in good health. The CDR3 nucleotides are TGTGCCAGCAGTCCATTTTTCCTCGGGAGAGTAGGGGAAAAACTGTTTTTT. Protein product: CASSPFFLGRVGEKLFF.